The rows below give T cell receptor beta chains drawn from one sample of a study of shared clonotypes between healthy human individuals. Clones were read by immunoSEQ multiplex PCR, and TCRdb kept only the in-frame ones, dropping some. Here the sample spans approximately 1,000,000 clones, 75% to 85% being singletons. The sequenced sample consisted of memory CD4+ T cells from PBMCs. These receptor sequences come from a young man in good health. Some clones in this sample may be carry-over from other donors' samples. The CDR3 runs from the conserved cysteine through the conserved F or W. Fields, in order: clone size, D gene, V gene, J gene, CDR3 protein, CDR3 DNA. The D gene is left open where the match is weak. Size is stated for part of the rows, as once, few or many counts, or as a class when the clone is expanded.

few	.	TRBV7-3	TRBJ2-3	CASSLLGGATDTQYF	TGTGCCAGCAGCTTACTTGGCGGGGCCACAGATACGCAGTATTTT
.	TRBD1	TRBV4-1	TRBJ1-5	CASSQDRRQGSQPQHF	TGCGCCAGCAGCCAAGATCGGCGACAGGGTAGCCAGCCCCAGCATTTT
.	.	TRBV4-2	TRBJ2-1	CASSPPGLTNNEQFF	TGTGCCAGCAGCCCACCGGGACTCACGAACAATGAGCAGTTCTTC
few	TRBD2	TRBV28	TRBJ2-1	CASSPTSGVNNEQFF	TGTGCCAGCAGTCCGACTAGCGGAGTTAACAATGAGCAGTTCTTC
once	.	TRBV5-1	TRBJ1-5	CASSLAGDSNQPQHF	TGCGCCAGCAGCTTGGCCGGGGATAGCAATCAGCCCCAGCATTTT
.	.	TRBV7-9	TRBJ2-4	CASSLVTGAKNIQYF	TGTGCCAGCAGCTTAGTCACAGGGGCCAAAAACATTCAGTACTTC
.	.	TRBV2	TRBJ1-5	CASSNSGNQPQHF	TGTGCCAGCAGTAACAGTGGCAATCAGCCCCAGCATTTT
.	.	TRBV19	TRBJ1-4	CASSKMGAANEKLFF	TGTGCCAGTTCTAAAATGGGCGCAGCTAATGAAAAACTGTTTTTT
few	TRBD2	TRBV7-9	TRBJ2-7	CASSLELAGLGRQYF	TGTGCCAGCAGCTTAGAACTAGCGGGTTTGGGTCGGCAGTACTTC
.	.	TRBV13	TRBJ2-1	CASSLGPGKRANEQFF	TGTGCCAGCAGCTTAGGCCCGGGGAAGAGGGCCAATGAGCAGTTCTTC
.	TRBD1	TRBV28	TRBJ1-6	CASSTSDRVNSPLHF	TGTGCCAGCAGTACCTCGGACAGGGTTAATTCACCCCTCCACTTT
.	.	TRBV7-3	TRBJ2-1	CASSRAGPSYNEQFF	TGTGCCAGCAGCCGCGCCGGGCCTTCCTACAATGAGCAGTTCTTC
.	TRBD2	TRBV28	TRBJ2-1	CASSLGGYNEQFF	TGTGCCAGCAGTTTGGGGGGGTACAATGAGCAGTTCTTC
.	TRBD1	TRBV13	TRBJ1-1	CASSRWTGSNTEAFF	TGTGCCAGCAGCAGGTGGACAGGGTCGAACACTGAAGCTTTCTTT
.	TRBD1	TRBV30	TRBJ1-1	CAWSGGQGGAFF	TGTGCCTGGAGTGGGGGACAGGGAGGAGCTTTCTTT
few	.	TRBV28	TRBJ2-3	CASGTLLTDTQYF	TGTGCCAGCGGGACTCTTCTCACAGATACGCAGTATTTT
.	.	TRBV7-3	TRBJ2-1	CASGRAPGEQFF	TGTGCCAGCGGCCGGGCCCCGGGAGAGCAGTTCTTC
few	TRBD1	TRBV15	TRBJ2-7	CATSRVRTGGFYEQYF	TGTGCCACCAGCAGAGTCCGGACAGGGGGCTTCTACGAGCAGTACTTC
.	TRBD1	TRBV7-8	TRBJ2-1	CASSPTRGLDEQFF	TGTGCCAGCAGCCCAACCAGGGGGTTGGATGAGCAGTTCTTC
.	.	TRBV6-1	TRBJ1-4	CASSEGRREGGKLFF	TGTGCCAGCAGTGAAGGCCGTCGGGAAGGGGGAAAACTGTTTTTT
.	TRBD2	TRBV5-1	TRBJ2-7	CASSTLAGGSYEQYF	TGCGCCAGCAGCACCTTGGCGGGAGGGTCCTACGAGCAGTACTTC
.	TRBD1	TRBV6-1	TRBJ2-4	CASRTGPVAKNIQYF	TGTGCCAGCAGGACAGGGCCCGTGGCCAAAAACATTCAGTACTTC
.	TRBD2	TRBV5-1	TRBJ2-7	CASSDGTSGVSSYEQYF	TGCGCCAGCAGCGACGGGACTAGCGGGGTTAGCTCCTACGAGCAGTACTTC
.	.	TRBV11-3	TRBJ2-1	CASSGDNEQFF	TGTGCCAGCAGCGGGGACAATGAGCAGTTCTTC
.	.	TRBV5-5	TRBJ2-5	CASSFSSGEETQYF	TGTGCCAGCAGCTTTTCATCAGGGGAAGAGACCCAGTACTTC
.	.	TRBV5-1	TRBJ2-6	CASRLSIGGQNVLTF	TGCGCCAGCAGACTGTCCATTGGGGGGCAGAACGTCCTGACTTTC
.	.	TRBV29-1	TRBJ1-2	CSVGGVYGYTF	TGCAGCGTTGGGGGAGTCTATGGCTACACCTTC
.	TRBD1	TRBV5-6	TRBJ2-5	CASSHRGDETQYF	TGTGCCAGCAGCCACAGGGGGGATGAGACCCAGTACTTC
many	TRBD1	TRBV4-1	TRBJ1-2	CASRLDRDGGYTF	TGCGCCAGCAGATTGGACAGGGATGGCGGCTACACCTTC